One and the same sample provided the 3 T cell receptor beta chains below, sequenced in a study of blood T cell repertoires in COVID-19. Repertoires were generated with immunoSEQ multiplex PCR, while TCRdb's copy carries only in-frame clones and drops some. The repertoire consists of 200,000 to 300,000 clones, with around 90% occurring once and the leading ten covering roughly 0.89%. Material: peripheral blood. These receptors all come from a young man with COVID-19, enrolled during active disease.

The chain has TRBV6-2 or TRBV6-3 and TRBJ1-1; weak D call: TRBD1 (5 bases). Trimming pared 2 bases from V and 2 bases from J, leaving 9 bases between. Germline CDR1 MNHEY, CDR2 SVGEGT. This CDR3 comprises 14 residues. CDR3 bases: TGTGCCAGCAGTTACCCGACAGTCAACACTGAAGCTTTCTTT. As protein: CASSYPTVNTEAFF.

This CDR3 reads CASSQLAGETQYF. DNA of the CDR3: TGTGCCAGCAGCCAACTCGCCGGGGAGACCCAGTACTTC. The chain is built from TRBV3-1 (or the pseudogene TRBV3-2) and TRBJ2-5, with D unresolved. With 2 bases removed from V and 5 bases from J, the gap between germline ends came to 9 bases. The CDR3 loop spans 13 amino acids. CDR1 LGHDT and CDR2 YNNKEL come from the germline V gene (reference sequence).

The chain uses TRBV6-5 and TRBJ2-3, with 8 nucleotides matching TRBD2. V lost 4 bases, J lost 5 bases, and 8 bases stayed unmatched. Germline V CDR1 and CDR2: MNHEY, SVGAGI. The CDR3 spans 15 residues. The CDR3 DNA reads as TGTGCCAGCAGTTTCGGGAGCGGGGGTGGAGATACGCAGTATTTT. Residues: CASSFGSGGGDTQYF.